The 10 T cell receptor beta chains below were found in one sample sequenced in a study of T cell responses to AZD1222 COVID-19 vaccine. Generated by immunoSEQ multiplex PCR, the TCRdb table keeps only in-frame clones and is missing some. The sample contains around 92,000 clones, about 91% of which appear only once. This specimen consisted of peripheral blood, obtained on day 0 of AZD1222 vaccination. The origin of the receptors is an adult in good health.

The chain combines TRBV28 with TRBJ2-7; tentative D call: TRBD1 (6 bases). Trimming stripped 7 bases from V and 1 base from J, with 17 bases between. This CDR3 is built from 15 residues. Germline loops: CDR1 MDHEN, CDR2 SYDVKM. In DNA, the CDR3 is TGTGCCAGCACCAAAGGTCAGGGGTGGTCCTACGAGCAGTACTTC. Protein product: CASTKGQGWSYEQYF.

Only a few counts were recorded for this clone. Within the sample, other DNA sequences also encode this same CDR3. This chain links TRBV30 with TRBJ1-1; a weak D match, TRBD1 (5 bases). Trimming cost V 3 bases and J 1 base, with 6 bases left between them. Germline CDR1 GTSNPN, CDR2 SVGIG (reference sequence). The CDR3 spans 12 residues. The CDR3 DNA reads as TGTGCCTGGAGGAGGGGGAACACTGAAGCTTTCTTT. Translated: CAWRRGNTEAFF.

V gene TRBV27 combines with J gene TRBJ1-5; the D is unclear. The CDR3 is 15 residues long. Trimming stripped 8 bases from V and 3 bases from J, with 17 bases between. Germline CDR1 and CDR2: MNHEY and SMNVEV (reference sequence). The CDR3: CASGLQSRPNQPQHF. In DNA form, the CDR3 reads TGTGCCAGCGGATTACAGAGCCGGCCCAATCAGCCCCAGCATTTT.

CDR3 amino acids: CASGAETDYGYTF. In DNA form, the CDR3 reads TGTGCCAGCGGCGCGGAAACGGATTATGGCTACACCTTC. The V gene is TRBV6-5, the J gene TRBJ1-2; D is unclear. V was clipped by 8 bases and J by 5 bases, with 15 bases between them. The CDR3 has 13 residues. Germline CDR1 and CDR2: MNHEY and SVGAGI.

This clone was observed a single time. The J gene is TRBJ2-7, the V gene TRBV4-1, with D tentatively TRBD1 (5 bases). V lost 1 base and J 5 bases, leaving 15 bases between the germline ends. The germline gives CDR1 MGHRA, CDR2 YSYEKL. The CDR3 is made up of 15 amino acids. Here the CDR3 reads CASSQGQRDRNEQYF. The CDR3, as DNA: TGCGCCAGCAGCCAAGGACAGCGCGATAGGAACGAGCAGTACTTC.

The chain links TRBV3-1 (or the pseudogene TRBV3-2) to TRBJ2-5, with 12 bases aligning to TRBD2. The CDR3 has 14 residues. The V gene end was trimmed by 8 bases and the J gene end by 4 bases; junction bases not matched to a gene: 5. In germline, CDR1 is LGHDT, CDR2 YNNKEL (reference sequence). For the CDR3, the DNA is TGTGCCAGCCGTCGGACTAGCGGGGTAGAGACCCAGTACTTC. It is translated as CASRRTSGVETQYF.

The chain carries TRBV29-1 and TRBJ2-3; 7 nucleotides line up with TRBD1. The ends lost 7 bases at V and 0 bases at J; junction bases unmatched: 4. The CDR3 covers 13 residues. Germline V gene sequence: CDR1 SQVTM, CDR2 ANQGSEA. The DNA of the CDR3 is TGCAGCGCCGGGACAGCTAGCACAGATACGCAGTATTTT. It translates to CSAGTASTDTQYF.

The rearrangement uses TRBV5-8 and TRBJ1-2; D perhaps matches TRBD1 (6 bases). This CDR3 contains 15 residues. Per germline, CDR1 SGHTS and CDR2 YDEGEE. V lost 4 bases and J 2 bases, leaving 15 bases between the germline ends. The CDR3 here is CASSVAGTINYGYTF. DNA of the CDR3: TGTGCCAGCAGCGTCGCCGGGACAATAAACTATGGCTACACCTTC. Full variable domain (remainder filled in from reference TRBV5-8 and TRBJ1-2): EAGVTQSPTHLIKTRGQQATLRCSPISGHTSVYWYQQALGLGLQFLLWYDEGEERNRGNFPPRFSGRQFPNYSSELNVNALELEDSALYLCASSVAGTINYGYTFGSGTRLTVV.

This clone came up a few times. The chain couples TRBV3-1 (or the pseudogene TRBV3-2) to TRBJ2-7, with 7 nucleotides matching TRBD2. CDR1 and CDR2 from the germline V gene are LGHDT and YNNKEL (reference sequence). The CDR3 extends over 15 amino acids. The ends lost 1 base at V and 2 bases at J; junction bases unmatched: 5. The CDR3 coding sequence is TGTGCCAGCAGCCAAGCACCGGGACTAACCTACGAGCAGTACTTC. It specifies CASSQAPGLTYEQYF.

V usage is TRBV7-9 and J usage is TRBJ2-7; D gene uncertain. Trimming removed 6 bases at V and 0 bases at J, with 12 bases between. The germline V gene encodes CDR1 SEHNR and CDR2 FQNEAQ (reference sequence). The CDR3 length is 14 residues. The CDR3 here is CASRGRDSSYEQYF. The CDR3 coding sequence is TGTGCCAGCAGGGGAAGAGACTCCTCCTACGAGCAGTACTTC.